The 22 T cell receptor beta chains below all came from one sample that was sequenced in a study of cytotoxic CD8 clonotypes in ibrutinib-treated CLL. This table comes from immunoSEQ multiplex PCR, and its TCRdb copy is limited to in-frame clones, with some not included. This table has 110,000 to 150,000 clones, approximately 89% appearing once. Specimen: PBMCs, collected after 12 months of ibrutinib treatment. These receptor sequences come from a human donor with chronic lymphocytic leukemia.

The chain has TRBV7-6 and TRBJ1-1, with 7 positions matching TRBD1. V shed 5 bases, J shed 6 bases, and the junction held 18 bases outside the gene matches. The CDR3 has 17 amino acids. Germline V gives CDR1 SGHVS, CDR2 FNYEAQ. CDR3 nucleotide sequence: TGTGCCAGCAGCCAGGGGGGCAGGGCTAATAAGGTGGCTGAAGCTTTCTTT. Protein: CASSQGGRANKVAEAFF.

J is TRBJ1-4 and V is TRBV27; perhaps TRBD1 as D (6 bases). V lost 6 bases to trimming and J lost 4 bases, with 12 bases between them. The germline V gene encodes CDR1 MNHEY and CDR2 SMNVEV (reference sequence). The CDR3 is 14 amino acids. The CDR3 DNA is TGTGCCAGCAGGCTGACAGGCCTTAATGAAAAACTGTTTTTT. Residues: CASRLTGLNEKLFF.

The chain employs TRBV28 and TRBJ1-2; perhaps TRBD1 as D (5 bases). The length of the CDR3 is 13 residues. V dropped 5 bases and J dropped 8 bases, with 15 bases sitting between them. Germline V gene lookup returns CDR1 MDHEN and CDR2 SYDVKM. The CDR3 region has the DNA TGTGCCAGCAGTCGGGGGTTTCATCCGGGCTACACCTTC. As protein: CASSRGFHPGYTF.

This sequence joins TRBV30 and TRBJ1-5; D gene uncertain. V lost 1 base, J lost 5 bases, and 6 bases lay in between. CDR3 length: 12 residues. CDR1 and CDR2 from the germline V gene are GTSNPN and SVGIG (reference sequence). Written as DNA, the CDR3 is TGTGCCTGGAGTGACCGATATCAGCCCCAGCATTTT. Its protein is CAWSDRYQPQHF.

The chain links TRBV9 to TRBJ1-1; 11 positions agree with TRBD1. The CDR3 consists of 15 residues. V was clipped by 3 bases and J by 6 bases; unmatched bases: 7. Germline assignment: CDR1 SGDLS and CDR2 YYNGEE. The CDR3 region is CASSAPGQGVSEAFF. The DNA of the CDR3 is TGTGCCAGCAGCGCACCGGGACAGGGGGTGTCTGAAGCTTTCTTT.

V gene TRBV2 combines with J gene TRBJ1-1; D possibly corresponds to TRBD1 (5 bases). The CDR3 spans 15 residues. The V end was cut by 5 bases, the J end by 6 bases, with 19 bases between. CDR1 and CDR2 from the germline V gene are SNHLY and FYNNEI. The CDR3 region is CASSTNTFGTAEAFF. CDR3 DNA: TGTGCCAGCAGTACGAATACTTTCGGGACGGCTGAAGCTTTCTTT.

This rearrangement joins TRBV4-3 to TRBJ1-1, with TRBD1 as a possible D gene (5 bases). This CDR3 has 14 residues. Deletions cut 1 base from V and 2 bases from J, with 8 bases between. CDR1 LGHNA and CDR2 YSLEER come from the germline V gene. DNA of the CDR3: TGCGCCAGCAGCCAAGGACAGAAAAACACTGAAGCTTTCTTT. Amino acids: CASSQGQKNTEAFF.

This chain uses TRBV28 with TRBJ2-3; a weak D match, TRBD1 (5 bases). The length of the CDR3 is 14 residues. Deletions cut 6 bases from V and 6 bases from J, with 16 bases between. Germline-derived CDR1 and CDR2 are MDHEN and SYDVKM. The CDR3: CASRPQGRDDTQYF. The CDR3, as DNA: TGTGCCAGCAGACCGCAGGGTCGAGATGATACGCAGTATTTT. The full variable domain, completed using reference TRBV28 and TRBJ2-3, is DVKVTQSSRYLVKRTGEKVFLECVQDMDHENMFWYRQDPGLGLRLIYFSYDVKMKEKGDIPEGYSVSREKKERFSLILESASTNQTSMYLCASRPQGRDDTQYFGPGTRLTVL.

This clone has only one observation. The chain recombines TRBV7-9 with TRBJ2-1; 8 nucleotides agree with TRBD2. Trimming took 0 bases from V and 3 from J; bases not matched to a gene: 4. CDR3 length: 16 residues. The germline V gene has CDR1 SEHNR and CDR2 FQNEAQ (reference sequence). This CDR3 reads CASSLAAGGIYNEQFF. As DNA, the CDR3 is TGTGCCAGCAGCTTAGCGGCGGGAGGCATCTACAATGAGCAGTTCTTC.

This chain joins TRBV28 and TRBJ2-2, with D hard to call. V gave up 2 bases and J gave up 2 bases, with 6 bases separating them. The CDR3 has 14 residues. CDR1 MDHEN and CDR2 SYDVKM come from the germline V gene. CDR3: CASSLRTNTGELFF. The CDR3 DNA follows: TGTGCCAGCAGTTTACGGACCAACACCGGGGAGCTGTTTTTT.

V usage is TRBV5-4 and J usage is TRBJ1-3; 9 positions agree with TRBD1. The CDR3 has 16 amino acids. The germline V gene encodes CDR1 SGHNT and CDR2 YYREEE (reference sequence). V shed 3 bases, J shed 4 bases, and the junction held 8 bases outside the gene matches. CDR3 residues: CASSWGGQGGGNTIYF. CDR3 nucleotide sequence: TGTGCCAGCAGCTGGGGGGGACAGGGAGGAGGAAACACCATATATTTT.

The V call is TRBV29-1, the J call TRBJ2-2; 8 nucleotides match TRBD2. Germline V lookup: CDR1 SQVTM, CDR2 ANQGSEA. This CDR3 region has 14 residues. V was clipped by 2 bases and J by 1 base; unmatched bases: 0. The CDR3 sequence is CSVETSGNTGELFF. CDR3 in DNA: TGCAGCGTTGAAACTAGCGGGAACACCGGGGAGCTGTTTTTT.

The chain recombines TRBV7-9 with TRBJ2-2; 7 positions agree with TRBD1. Unmatched junction bases numbered 6, after V lost 5 bases and J lost 6 bases. The CDR3 extends over 14 amino acids. Germline lookup yields CDR1 SEHNR and CDR2 FQNEAQ (reference sequence). As DNA, the CDR3 is TGTGCCAGCAGCCCGCTGACAGGGCCCGGGGAGCTGTTTTTT. This sequence encodes CASSPLTGPGELFF.

The chain's CDR3 is CASSLAGTGTLRNTIYF. CDR3 bases: TGCGCCAGCAGCTTGGCCGGGACAGGGACCCTGAGGAACACCATATATTTT. The chain links TRBV5-1 to TRBJ1-3; 9 nucleotides agree with TRBD1. The CDR3 length is 17 residues. The germline V gene encodes CDR1 SGHRS and CDR2 YFSETQ. V lost 0 bases, J lost 7 bases, and 11 bases stayed unmatched.

The chain has TRBV7-8 and TRBJ2-1, with D possibly called TRBD1 or TRBD2 (6 bases each). Germline lookup yields CDR1 SGHVS and CDR2 FQNEAQ. With 6 bases removed from V and 8 bases from J, the gap between germline ends came to 20 bases. This CDR3 contains 15 residues. The CDR3: CASRVARVGGHEQFF. CDR3 DNA sequence: TGTGCCAGCAGGGTTGCGCGGGTCGGGGGCCATGAGCAGTTCTTC.

The chain employs TRBV6-5 and TRBJ2-7, with 10 positions matching TRBD1. J gave up 5 bases and V 3 bases, and 4 bases lay outside the gene matches. The CDR3 has 14 amino acids. From germline, CDR1 is MNHEY and CDR2 SVGAGI. CDR3 in amino acids: CASSYSGQGNEQYF. The CDR3 DNA sequence: TGTGCCAGCAGTTATTCGGGACAGGGGAACGAGCAGTACTTC.

Of note for this clone: The same CDR3 is also encoded by other DNA sequences in this sample. V usage is TRBV28 and J usage is TRBJ1-5; possibly TRBD1 for D (5 bases). V was clipped by 4 bases and J by 0 bases, with 10 bases between them. The CDR3 covers 15 residues. Germline-derived CDR1 and CDR2 are MDHEN and SYDVKM. The CDR3 region is CASSSGTDSNQPQHF. CDR3 in DNA: TGTGCCAGCAGTTCCGGGACGGATAGCAATCAGCCCCAGCATTTT.

V usage is TRBV25-1 and J usage is TRBJ1-1; 8 nucleotides match TRBD1. The CDR3 runs 15 residues. With V trimmed by 1 base and J by 3 bases, 4 bases remained unmatched. Germline assignment: CDR1 MGHDK and CDR2 SYGVNS. CDR3 bases: TGTGCCAGCAGTGAATCCCCACAGGGGGACACTGAAGCTTTCTTT. Amino acids: CASSESPQGDTEAFF.

The chain uses TRBV28 and TRBJ2-2, with a possible D match to TRBD2 (5 bases). This CDR3 has 12 residues. Germline V lookup: CDR1 MDHEN, CDR2 SYDVKM. V was shortened by 10 bases and J by 5 bases, with 11 bases between the two germline ends. CDR3 amino acids: CATAGRTGELFF. CDR3 nucleotide sequence: TGTGCCACCGCGGGTCGAACCGGGGAGCTGTTTTTT.

V is TRBV6-5 and J is TRBJ2-7; 10 bases fit TRBD2. The V gene's germline CDR1 is MNHEY and CDR2 SVGAGI. This CDR3 is 15 amino acids long. After removal of 6 bases from V and 0 bases from J, the junction contained 5 bases not matched to a gene. In DNA form, the CDR3 reads TGTGCCAGCAGACTAGCGGGAACGAGCTCCTACGAGCAGTACTTC. Encoded protein: CASRLAGTSSYEQYF.

This chain uses TRBV5-4 with TRBJ2-7; TRBD2 matches 13 bases. With 5 bases clipped from V and 5 bases from J, the junction kept 13 bases outside the gene matches. This CDR3 has 17 amino acids. The germline V gene has CDR1 SGHNT and CDR2 YYREEE (reference sequence). The CDR3 DNA is TGTGCCAGCAGACCAGCTGGACTAGCGGGAGTTGCCCACGAGCAGTACTTC. Residues: CASRPAGLAGVAHEQYF.

The V call is TRBV9, the J call TRBJ1-5, with 8 bases matching TRBD1. This CDR3 is 15 amino acids long. V shed 0 bases and J 7 bases; nucleotides not matched to a gene: 6. CDR1 and CDR2 from the germline V gene are SGDLS and YYNGEE. The CDR3 sequence is CASSVGGQGLQPQHF. In DNA form, the CDR3 reads TGTGCCAGCAGCGTAGGTGGACAGGGTCTACAGCCCCAGCATTTT.